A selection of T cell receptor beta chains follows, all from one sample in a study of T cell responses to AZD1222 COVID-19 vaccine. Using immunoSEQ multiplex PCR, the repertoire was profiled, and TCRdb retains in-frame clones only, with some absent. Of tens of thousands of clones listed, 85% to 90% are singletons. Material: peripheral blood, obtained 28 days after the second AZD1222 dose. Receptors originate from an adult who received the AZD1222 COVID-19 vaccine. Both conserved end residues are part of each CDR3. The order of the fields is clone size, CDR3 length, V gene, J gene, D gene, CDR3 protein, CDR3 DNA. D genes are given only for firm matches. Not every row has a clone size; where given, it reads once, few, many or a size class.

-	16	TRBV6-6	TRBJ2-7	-	CASSYTVLKVNYEQYF	TGTGCCAGCAGTTATACCGTTCTAAAGGTCAACTACGAGCAGTACTTC
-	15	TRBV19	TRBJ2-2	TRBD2	CASSRSGRVTGELFF	TGTGCCAGTAGTAGAAGCGGGAGGGTCACCGGGGAGCTGTTTTTT
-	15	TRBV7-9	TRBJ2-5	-	CASSPRARVQETQYF	TGTGCCAGCAGCCCTAGAGCCAGGGTTCAAGAAACCCAGTACTTC
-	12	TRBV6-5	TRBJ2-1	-	CASSHGIDEQFF	TGTGCCAGCAGCCATGGAATTGATGAGCAGTTCTTC
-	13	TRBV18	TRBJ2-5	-	CASSQRDKGTQYF	TGTGCCAGCTCACAGAGGGACAAGGGGACCCAGTACTTC
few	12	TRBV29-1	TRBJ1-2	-	CSVSQGAYGYTF	TGCAGCGTTTCACAGGGCGCCTATGGCTACACCTTC
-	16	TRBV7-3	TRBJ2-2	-	CASSPQGNSNTGELFF	TGTGCCAGCAGCCCCCAGGGAAATTCGAACACCGGGGAGCTGTTTTTT
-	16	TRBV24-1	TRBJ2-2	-	CATSATWQGTTGELFF	TGTGCCACCAGTGCTACTTGGCAGGGCACCACCGGGGAGCTGTTTTTT
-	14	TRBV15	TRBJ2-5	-	CATSRDLASETQYF	TGTGCCACCAGCAGAGACCTAGCGTCAGAGACCCAGTACTTC
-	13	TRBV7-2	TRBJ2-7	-	CASSLVVSYEQYF	TGTGCCAGCAGCTTAGTGGTGTCCTACGAGCAGTACTTC
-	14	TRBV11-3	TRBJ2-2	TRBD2	CASGGLAGTGELFF	TGTGCCAGTGGGGGACTAGCAGGCACCGGGGAGCTGTTTTTT
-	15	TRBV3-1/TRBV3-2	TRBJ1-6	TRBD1	CASSLVPGQGSPLHF	TGTGCCAGCAGCCTAGTCCCGGGACAGGGTTCACCCCTCCACTTT
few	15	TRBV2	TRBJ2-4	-	CASSGPDLAKNIQYF	TGTGCCAGCAGCGGTCCGGACCTAGCCAAAAACATTCAGTACTTC
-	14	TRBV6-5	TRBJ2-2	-	CASTPNKRAGELFF	TGTGCCAGCACCCCTAACAAGCGCGCCGGGGAGCTGTTTTTT
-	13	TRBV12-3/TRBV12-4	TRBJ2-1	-	CASALFTYNEQFF	TGTGCCAGCGCCCTTTTTACCTACAATGAGCAGTTCTTC
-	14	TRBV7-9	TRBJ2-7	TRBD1	CASSLGRDRGGQYF	TGTGCCAGCAGCTTAGGCCGGGACAGAGGCGGGCAGTACTTC
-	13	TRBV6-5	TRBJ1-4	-	CASSLGYDEKLFF	TGTGCCAGCTCCCTGGGGTATGATGAAAAACTGTTTTTT
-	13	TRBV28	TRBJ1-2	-	CASSPKPPLRYTF	TGTGCCAGCAGTCCTAAGCCCCCATTACGCTACACCTTC
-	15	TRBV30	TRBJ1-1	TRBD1	CAWSMLQGAIPEAFF	TGTGCCTGGAGTATGCTACAGGGGGCTATCCCTGAAGCTTTCTTT
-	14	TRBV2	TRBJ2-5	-	CASSDFWGQETQYF	TGTGCCAGCAGTGATTTTTGGGGACAAGAGACCCAGTACTTC
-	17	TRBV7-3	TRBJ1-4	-	CASSFSGVPATNEKLFF	TGTGCCAGCAGCTTTTCAGGGGTACCAGCAACTAATGAAAAACTGTTTTTT
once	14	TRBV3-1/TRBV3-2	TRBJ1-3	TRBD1	CASSTRDRGYTIYF	TGTGCCAGCAGCACCCGGGACAGGGGGTACACCATATATTTT
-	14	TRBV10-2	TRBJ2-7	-	CASSAGAGPREQYF	TGCGCCAGCAGTGCGGGGGCGGGACCACGAGAGCAGTACTTC
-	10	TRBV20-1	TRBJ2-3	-	CSAEPDTQYF	TGCTCTGCAGAACCAGATACGCAGTATTTT
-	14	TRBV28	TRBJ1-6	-	CASNVLRANSPLHF	TGTGCCAGCAATGTGCTTAGGGCCAATTCACCCCTCCACTTT
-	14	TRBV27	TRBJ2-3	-	CASRLVRGTDTQYF	TGTGCCAGCAGATTGGTTAGGGGCACAGATACGCAGTATTTT
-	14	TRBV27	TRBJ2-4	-	CASSSRLAKNIQYF	TGTGCCAGCAGTTCCCGGCTAGCCAAAAACATTCAGTACTTC
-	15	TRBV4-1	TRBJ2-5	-	CASSQRTARGETQYF	TGCGCCAGCAGCCAAAGGACAGCTAGAGGCGAGACCCAGTACTTC
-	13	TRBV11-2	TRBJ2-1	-	CASSQAVYNEQFF	TGTGCCAGCAGCCAGGCTGTTTACAATGAGCAGTTCTTC
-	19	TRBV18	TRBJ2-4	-	CASSPSTGPRILAKNIQYF	TGTGCCAGCTCACCTTCGACAGGTCCACGAATACTAGCCAAAAACATTCAGTACTTC
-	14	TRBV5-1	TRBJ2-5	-	CASSLALGLETQYF	TGCGCCAGCAGCTTGGCATTGGGGTTGGAGACCCAGTACTTC
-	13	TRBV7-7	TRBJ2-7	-	CASSLSGGGEQYF	TGTGCCAGCAGCTTATCTGGGGGCGGGGAGCAGTACTTC
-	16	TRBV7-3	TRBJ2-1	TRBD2	CASSLTKRGLRDEQFF	TGTGCCAGCAGCTTAACGAAGCGGGGGCTTCGGGATGAGCAGTTCTTC
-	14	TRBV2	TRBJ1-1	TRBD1	CASTIQGGSTEAFF	TGTGCCAGCACCATACAGGGGGGTAGCACTGAAGCTTTCTTT
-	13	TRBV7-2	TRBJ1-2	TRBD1	CASSPEGASGYTF	TGTGCCAGCAGCCCGGAGGGGGCGTCTGGCTACACCTTC
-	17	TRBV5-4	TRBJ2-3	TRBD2	CASSSPVLAGGPDTQYF	TGTGCCAGCAGCTCGCCAGTACTAGCGGGAGGTCCAGATACGCAGTATTTT
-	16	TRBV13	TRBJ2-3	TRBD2	CASSLKAGGHVDTQYF	TGTGCCAGCAGCTTAAAGGCGGGAGGTCATGTAGATACGCAGTATTTT
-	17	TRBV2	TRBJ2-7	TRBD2	CASNRLAGENLVDEQYF	TGTGCCAGCAACAGACTAGCGGGAGAGAATCTTGTCGACGAGCAGTACTTC
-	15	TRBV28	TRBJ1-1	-	CASSLRGALNTEAFF	TGTGCCAGCAGTTTAAGGGGGGCGCTGAACACTGAAGCTTTCTTT
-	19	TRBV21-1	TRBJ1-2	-	CASSKGARGHPRFGYGYTF	TGTGCCAGCAGCAAAGGGGCCCGGGGACATCCCAGATTCGGATATGGCTACACCTTC
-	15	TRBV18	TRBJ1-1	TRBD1	CASSPAGQGNTEAFF	TGTGCCAGCTCACCCGCTGGACAGGGGAACACTGAAGCTTTCTTT
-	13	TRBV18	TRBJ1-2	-	CASSLQDIDGYTF	TGTGCCAGCTCTCTCCAGGACATAGATGGCTACACCTTC
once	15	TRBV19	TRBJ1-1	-	CASSITGRGGTEAFF	TGTGCCAGTAGTATAACGGGCAGGGGTGGCACTGAAGCTTTCTTT
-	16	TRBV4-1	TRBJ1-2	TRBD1	CASSQPHRGVFWGYTF	TGCGCCAGCAGCCAGCCCCACAGGGGTGTATTCTGGGGCTACACCTTC
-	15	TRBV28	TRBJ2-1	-	CASSFIRVGRNEQFF	TGTGCCAGCAGTTTCATAAGGGTGGGGCGCAATGAGCAGTTCTTC
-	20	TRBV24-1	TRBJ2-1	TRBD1	CATSDRTTRRDRAAYNEQFF	TGTGCCACCAGTGATCGCACTACCCGCCGGGACAGGGCAGCCTACAATGAGCAGTTCTTC
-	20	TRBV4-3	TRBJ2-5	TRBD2	CASSQDVAGGRPQSQETQYF	TGCGCCAGCAGCCAAGACGTAGCGGGAGGCCGACCCCAATCCCAAGAGACCCAGTACTTC
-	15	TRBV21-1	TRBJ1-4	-	CASTPNRGYNEKLFF	TGTGCCAGCACCCCCAACAGAGGATATAATGAAAAACTGTTTTTT
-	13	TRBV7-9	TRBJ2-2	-	CASSPGVTGELFF	TGTGCCAGCAGCCCAGGGGTCACCGGGGAGCTGTTTTTT
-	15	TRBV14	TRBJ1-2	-	CASSQDPGAVYGYTF	TGTGCCAGCAGCCAAGATCCGGGGGCCGTCTATGGCTACACCTTC
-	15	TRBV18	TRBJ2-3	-	CASSSLASGTDTQYF	TGTGCCAGCTCATCTTTGGCTAGCGGCACAGATACGCAGTATTTT
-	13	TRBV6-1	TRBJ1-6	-	CASSEAEVSPLHF	TGTGCCAGCAGTGAAGCGGAGGTTTCACCCCTCCACTTT
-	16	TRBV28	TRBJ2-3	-	CASSFFGPRIGNTQYF	TGTGCCAGCAGTTTCTTCGGACCCCGCATAGGGAATACGCAGTATTTT
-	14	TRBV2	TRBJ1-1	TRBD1	CASRASTGLTEAFF	TGTGCCAGCAGGGCCTCGACAGGGCTCACTGAAGCTTTCTTT
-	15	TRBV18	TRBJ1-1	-	CASSPPAGRRIEAFF	TGTGCCAGCTCACCCCCCGCGGGAAGACGGATTGAAGCTTTCTTT
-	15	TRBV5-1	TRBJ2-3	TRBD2	CASSLQSGRADTQYF	TGCGCCAGCAGCTTGCAGAGCGGGAGGGCAGATACGCAGTATTTT
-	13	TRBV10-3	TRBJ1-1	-	CASGPPGNTEAFF	TGTGCCAGCGGACCACCGGGGAACACTGAAGCTTTCTTT